A single sample is the source of the 16 T cell receptor beta chains below, sequenced in a study of cytomegalovirus exposure and HLA in healthy donors (dated by TCRdb to about 2017). Library prep was done by the immunoSEQ multiplex PCR assay. For the multiplex PCR, a mixture combining 60 forward primers for TCR Vbeta segments and 13 reverse primers for TCR Jbeta segments was used. TCRdb re-hosts the immuneACCESS table, in-frame sequences only. Its copies lack some clones; in the studies checked, an unresolved V gene accounts for under half of them, and the cause for the rest is not known. The sample table holds tens of thousands of clones, of which 60% to 70% were seen once. 6% to 6.5% of the sample comes from the top ten. Source material: PBMCs. The receptors originated from a woman aged 25 to 39 in good health and CMV-seronegative.

This clone was observed a handful of times. The chain recombines TRBV11-2 with TRBJ2-7, with 12 bases that match TRBD2. Germline V gene lookup returns CDR1 SGHAT and CDR2 FQNNGV. The CDR3 is 15 amino acids. V was clipped by 1 base and J by 6 bases; unmatched bases: 4. The CDR3 DNA reads TGTGCCAGCAGCTTAGCCGGACTAGCGGGACCCGAGCAGTACTTC. Protein product: CASSLAGLAGPEQYF.

The J gene is TRBJ1-1, the V gene TRBV6-1; 8 bases are a match to TRBD1. V was pared by 6 bases and J by 1 base, with 7 bases of the junction left unmatched. This CDR3 region has 15 residues. Germline assignment: CDR1 MNHNS and CDR2 SASEGT. CDR3 bases: TGTGCCAGCAGGGCAGGGGGCGCGGGGAACACTGAAGCTTTCTTT. Amino acids: CASRAGGAGNTEAFF.

This clone was counted between two and nine times. This rearrangement joins TRBV4-1 to TRBJ2-1; D uncertain. Germline-derived CDR1 and CDR2 are MGHRA and YSYEKL. Trimming removed 1 base from V and 0 bases from J, with 10 bases in between. This CDR3 comprises 16 residues. The CDR3 loop is CASSQVDLVSYNEQFF. The CDR3 DNA follows: TGCGCCAGCAGCCAAGTAGACCTAGTCTCCTACAATGAGCAGTTCTTC.

CDR3 nucleotide sequence: TGTGCCAGCAGTTCGGGACTGAAGACCCAGTACTTC. Translation: CASSSGLKTQYF. V gene TRBV28 combines with J gene TRBJ2-5, with D perhaps TRBD2 (6 bases). Germline values: CDR1 MDHEN, CDR2 SYDVKM. The CDR3 consists of 12 residues. The ends were cut back, 4 bases at V and 6 bases at J, with 9 bases in the middle.

This clone was seen a few times. The chain combines TRBV28 with TRBJ2-7, with D perhaps matching TRBD1 (5 bases). The CDR3 sequence is 12 residues long. CDR1 is MDHEN, CDR2 SYDVKM, per germline. Trimming cost V 6 bases and J 6 bases, with 12 bases left between them. Written as DNA, the CDR3 is TGTGCCAGCAGCTCAACAGGAATCGAGCAGTACTTC. Its translation is CASSSTGIEQYF.

In DNA, the CDR3 is TGTGCCAGCAGCCCGGGACAGGGGAGCGATACGCAGTATTTT. Its translation: CASSPGQGSDTQYF. The chain has TRBV5-6 and TRBJ2-3; 10 nucleotides match TRBD1. This CDR3 is 14 amino acids long. The trim removed 4 bases at V and 6 bases at J, leaving 5 bases unmatched. In germline, CDR1 is SGHDT, CDR2 YYEEEE. The full variable domain, completed using reference TRBV5-6 and TRBJ2-3, is DAGVTQSPTHLIKTRGQQVTLRCSPKSGHDTVSWYQQALGQGPQFIFQYYEEEERQRGNFPDRFSGHQFPNYSSELNVNALLLGDSALYLCASSPGQGSDTQYFGPGTRLTVL.

This clone was picked up one time. This chain connects TRBV18 to TRBJ1-1; 8 nucleotides line up with TRBD1. V was clipped by 3 bases and J by 4 bases; unmatched bases: 1. In germline, CDR1 is KGHSH, CDR2 LQKENI. The CDR3 length is 13 residues. CDR3 region: CASSPGQGTEAFF. DNA of the CDR3: TGTGCCAGCTCACCTGGACAGGGCACTGAAGCTTTCTTT.

There are a few counts of this clone. The chain couples TRBV19 to TRBJ2-2; D perhaps matches TRBD1 (6 bases). CDR3 length: 13 amino acids. Germline V gene lookup returns CDR1 LNHDA and CDR2 SQIVND (reference sequence). V was trimmed by 6 bases and J by 5 bases, leaving 10 bases between them. The CDR3 nucleotides read TGTGCCAGTAGCCCTACAGGGACCGGGGAGCTGTTTTTT. Translated: CASSPTGTGELFF.

The rearrangement links TRBV19 to TRBJ2-1; TRBD2 matches 11 bases. Per germline, CDR1 LNHDA and CDR2 SQIVND (reference sequence). This CDR3 has 17 amino acids. The V segment lost 2 bases and the J segment 4 bases; nucleotides outside the gene matches: 7. For the CDR3, the DNA is TGTGCCAGTAGTATATACGCGGGACTAGCGGCTTACAATGAGCAGTTCTTC. This translates into CASSIYAGLAAYNEQFF.

The CDR3 DNA follows: TGCGCCAGCAGCTGGACTACTACGAACACCGGGGAGCTGTTTTTT. The encoded protein is CASSWTTTNTGELFF. The chain combines TRBV5-1 with TRBJ2-2; perhaps TRBD2 as D (6 bases). V was pared by 3 bases and J by 0 bases, with 9 bases between. The CDR3 consists of 15 residues. Germline lookup yields CDR1 SGHRS and CDR2 YFSETQ.

The chain recombines TRBV6-6 with TRBJ1-1; D call uncertain. Trimming took 1 base from V and 3 from J, leaving 6 bases between them. The CDR3 consists of 13 residues. The germline V gene has CDR1 MNHNY and CDR2 SVGAGI (reference sequence). CDR3 in amino acids: CASSYFTDTEAFF. CDR3 nucleotides: TGTGCCAGCAGTTACTTCACGGACACTGAAGCTTTCTTT.

The CDR3 coding sequence is TGCAGCGCTCTGACAGGGATCAACACCGGGGAGCTGTTTTTT. Residues: CSALTGINTGELFF. This sequence joins TRBV29-1 and TRBJ2-2; 7 nucleotides align to TRBD1. V shed 7 bases, J shed 2 bases, and the junction held 7 bases outside the gene matches. The CDR3 is 14 amino acids. Germline V gene lookup returns CDR1 SQVTM and CDR2 ANQGSEA.

The chain couples TRBV19 to TRBJ1-5; 9 bases map to TRBD1. The germline gives CDR1 LNHDA, CDR2 SQIVND (reference sequence). The CDR3 is 16 residues long. Germline trimming cut 3 bases from V and 7 bases from J; bases unmatched to any gene: 10. CDR3 DNA sequence: TGTGCCAGTAGTATGTACTCACAGGGGGCAAGGCAGCCCCAGCATTTT. Amino acids: CASSMYSQGARQPQHF.

A few counts support this clone. The chain joins TRBV5-4 to TRBJ1-1; D is perhaps TRBD1 (5 bases). V was shortened by 4 bases and J by 5 bases, with 15 bases between the two germline ends. The CDR3 is 14 residues long. CDR1 and CDR2 (germline): SGHNT, YYREEE (reference sequence). The DNA of the CDR3 is TGTGCCAGCAGCCTAACCTCAGGGAAAACTGAAGCTTTCTTT. It encodes CASSLTSGKTEAFF.

The rearrangement uses TRBV10-3 and TRBJ2-1, with TRBD2 identical over 11 bases. The CDR3 contains 14 residues. From germline, CDR1 is ENHRY and CDR2 SYGVKD. Trimming removed 10 bases from V and 4 bases from J; junction bases left unmatched: 6. CDR3 nucleotide sequence: TGTGCCACCCCACTAGCGGGGGAGTACAATGAGCAGTTCTTC. Encoded protein: CATPLAGEYNEQFF.

This clone has just a few counts. Other DNA sequences in the same sample also yield this CDR3. This chain uses TRBV9 with TRBJ1-6; possibly TRBD1 for D (5 bases). This CDR3 region has 16 residues. The germline V and J ends were trimmed by 0 bases and 6 bases, with 13 bases remaining between them. Per the germline V gene, CDR1 is SGDLS and CDR2 is YYNGEE. The CDR3 region is CASSVEGTGGNSPLHF. The CDR3 DNA reads TGTGCCAGCAGCGTAGAGGGAACAGGTGGTAATTCACCCCTCCACTTT.